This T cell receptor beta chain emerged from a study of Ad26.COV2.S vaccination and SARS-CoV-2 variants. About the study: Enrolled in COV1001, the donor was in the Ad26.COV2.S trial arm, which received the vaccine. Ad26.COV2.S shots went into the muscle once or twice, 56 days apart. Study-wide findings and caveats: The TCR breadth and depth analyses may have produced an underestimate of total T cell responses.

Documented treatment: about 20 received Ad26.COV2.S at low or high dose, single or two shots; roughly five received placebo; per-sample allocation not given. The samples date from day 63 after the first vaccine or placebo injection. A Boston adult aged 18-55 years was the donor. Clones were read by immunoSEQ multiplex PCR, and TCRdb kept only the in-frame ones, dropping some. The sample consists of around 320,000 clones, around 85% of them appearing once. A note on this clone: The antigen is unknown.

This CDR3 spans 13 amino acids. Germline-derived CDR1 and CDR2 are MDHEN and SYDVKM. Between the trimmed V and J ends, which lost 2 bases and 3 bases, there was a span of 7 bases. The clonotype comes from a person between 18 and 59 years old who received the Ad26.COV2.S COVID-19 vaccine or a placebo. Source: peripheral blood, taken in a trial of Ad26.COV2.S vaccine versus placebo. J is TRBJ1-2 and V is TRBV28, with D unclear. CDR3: CASSLGRDYGYTF. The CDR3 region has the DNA TGTGCCAGCAGTTTAGGGAGGGACTATGGCTACACCTTC.